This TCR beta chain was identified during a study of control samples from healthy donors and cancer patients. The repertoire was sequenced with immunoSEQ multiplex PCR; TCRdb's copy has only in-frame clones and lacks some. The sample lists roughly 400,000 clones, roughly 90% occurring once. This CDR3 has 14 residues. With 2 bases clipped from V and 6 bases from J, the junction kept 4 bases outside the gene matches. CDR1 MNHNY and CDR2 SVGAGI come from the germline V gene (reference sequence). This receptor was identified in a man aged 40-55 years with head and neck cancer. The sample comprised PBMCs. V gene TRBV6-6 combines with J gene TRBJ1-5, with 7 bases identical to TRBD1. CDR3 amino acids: CASSYPRDSQPQHF. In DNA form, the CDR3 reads TGTGCCAGCAGTTACCCCAGGGACAGTCAGCCCCAGCATTTT.